One T cell receptor (beta chain) is described in this entry. The data stem from a study of cytomegalovirus exposure and HLA in healthy donors. Study-level information: The study's early data release held some 85 million unique TCRs from HLA-typed donors.

The PCR contained 60 Vbeta and 13 Jbeta primers. Using immunoSEQ multiplex PCR, the repertoire was profiled, and TCRdb retains in-frame clones only, with some absent. This sample has approximately 160,000 clones, with about 65% found just once. Germline V gene lookup returns CDR1 GTSNPN and CDR2 SVGIG (reference sequence). Trimming pared 2 bases from V and 5 bases from J, leaving 13 bases between. The length of the CDR3 is 13 residues. Sequencing was done on a sample of PBMCs. The J gene is TRBJ2-7, the V gene TRBV30, with D perhaps matching TRBD1 (7 bases). The origin of this receptor is a woman aged 18-30 years in good health and CMV-seropositive. CDR3 in amino acids: CAWSLQGGNEQYF. CDR3 DNA: TGTGCCTGGAGTCTCCAGGGGGGTAACGAGCAGTACTTC. Drawing the rest from reference TRBV30 and TRBJ2-7, the complete variable domain is SQTIHQWPATLVQPVGSPLSLECTVEGTSNPNLYWYRQAAGRGLQLLFYSVGIGQISSEVPQNLSASRPQDRQFILSSKKLLLSDSGFYLCAWSLQGGNEQYFGPGTRLTVT.